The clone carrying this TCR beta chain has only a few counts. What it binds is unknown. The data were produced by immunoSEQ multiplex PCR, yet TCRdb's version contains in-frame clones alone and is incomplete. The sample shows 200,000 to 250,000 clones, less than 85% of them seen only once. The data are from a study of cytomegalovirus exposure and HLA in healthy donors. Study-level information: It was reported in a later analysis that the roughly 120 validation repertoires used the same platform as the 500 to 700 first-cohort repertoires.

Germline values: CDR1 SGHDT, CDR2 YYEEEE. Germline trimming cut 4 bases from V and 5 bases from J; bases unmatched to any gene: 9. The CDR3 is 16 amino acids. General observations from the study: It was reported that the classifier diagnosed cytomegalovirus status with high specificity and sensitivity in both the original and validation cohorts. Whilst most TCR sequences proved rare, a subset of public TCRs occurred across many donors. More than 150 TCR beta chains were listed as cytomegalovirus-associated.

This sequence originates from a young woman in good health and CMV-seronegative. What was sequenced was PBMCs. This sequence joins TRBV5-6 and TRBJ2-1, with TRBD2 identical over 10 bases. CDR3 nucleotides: TGTGCCAGCAGCCTTCGCCGACTAGCGGGCAACAATGAGCAGTTCTTC. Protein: CASSLRRLAGNNEQFF.